Below, 5 T cell receptor beta chains from the same sample are listed, as sequenced in a study of blood T cell repertoires in COVID-19. Sequenced by immunoSEQ multiplex PCR; TCRdb stores in-frame clones only, minus some. The table shows about 270,000 clones, with about 91% occurring only once. Sequenced material: PBMCs or T cells enriched from blood (not recorded which). Receptors originate from a man aged 40-49 years who had been exposed to COVID-19.

The chain combines TRBV5-1 with TRBJ1-6; 8 nucleotides match TRBD1. The CDR3 extends over 15 amino acids. The germline gives CDR1 SGHRS, CDR2 YFSETQ. After removal of 2 bases from V and 8 bases from J, the junction contained 6 bases not matched to a gene. The chain's CDR3 is CASSLPGGGYSPLHF. CDR3 coding DNA: TGCGCCAGCAGCTTACCAGGGGGCGGCTATTCACCCCTCCACTTT. Full variable domain (missing parts from reference TRBV5-1 and TRBJ1-6): KAGVTQTPRYLIKTRGQQVTLSCSPISGHRSVSWYQQTPGQGLQFLFEYFSETQRNKGNFPGRFSGRQFSNSRSEMNVSTLELGDSALYLCASSLPGGGYSPLHFGNGTRLTVT.

The chain employs TRBV24-1 and TRBJ2-3; perhaps TRBD1 as D (6 bases). Germline V CDR1 and CDR2: KGHDR, SFDVKD. The V end lost 9 bases, the J end lost 5 bases, and 14 bases lay between the germline ends. The CDR3 has 13 amino acids. The CDR3 here is CATSRDTGDTQYF. The CDR3 bases are TGTGCCACCTCCCGGGACACTGGAGATACGCAGTATTTT.

About this clone itself: At one end, the junction sequence differs from germline, possibly due to a read error. This chain links TRBV19 with TRBJ1-4; weak D call: TRBD1 (6 bases). Germline values: CDR1 LNHDA, CDR2 SQIVND (reference sequence). The CDR3 runs to 14 residues. CDR3 DNA sequence: TGTGCCAGTGCGGGCAGGGGAACTGATGAAAAACTGTTTTTT. It codes for CASAGRGTDEKLFF.

The genes are TRBV27 and TRBJ2-2; 11 bases fit TRBD1. The CDR3 runs to 15 residues. Germline CDR1 is MNHEY and CDR2 is SMNVEV (reference sequence). V trimming: 8 bases; J trimming: 3 bases; junction bases outside the gene matches: 5. In nucleotides, the CDR3 is TGTGCCAGCCGAGGGACAGGGGGGTACACCGGGGAGCTGTTTTTT. This translates into CASRGTGGYTGELFF.

CDR3 sequence: CASSVRFGTSSYNEQFF. CDR3 bases: TGTGCCAGCAGCGTAAGATTCGGGACAAGCTCCTACAATGAGCAGTTCTTC. The chain uses TRBV9 and TRBJ2-1, with a weak D call TRBD1 (6 bases). The germline CDR1 and CDR2 sequences are SGDLS and YYNGEE. This CDR3 region has 17 residues. V was pared by 1 base and J by 0 bases, with 14 bases between.